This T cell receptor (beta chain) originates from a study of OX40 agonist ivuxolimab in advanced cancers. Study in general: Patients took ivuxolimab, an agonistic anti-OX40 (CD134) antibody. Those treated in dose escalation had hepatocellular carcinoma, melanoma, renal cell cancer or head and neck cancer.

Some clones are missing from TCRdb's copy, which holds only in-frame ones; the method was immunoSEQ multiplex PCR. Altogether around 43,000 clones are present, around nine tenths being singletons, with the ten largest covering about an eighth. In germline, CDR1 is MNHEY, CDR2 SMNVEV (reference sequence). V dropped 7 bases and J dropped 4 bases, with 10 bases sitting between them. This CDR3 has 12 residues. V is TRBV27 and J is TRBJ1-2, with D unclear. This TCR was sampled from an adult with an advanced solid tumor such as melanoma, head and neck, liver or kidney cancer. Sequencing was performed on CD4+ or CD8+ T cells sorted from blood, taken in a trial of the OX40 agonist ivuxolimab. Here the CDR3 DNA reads TGTGCCAGCACCCCGGACGGCTATGGCTACACCTTC. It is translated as CASTPDGYGYTF.